These 16 T cell receptor beta chains came from one sample sequenced in a study of T cells expressing NK-cell markers. Following a re-call of the 5' RACE reads, TCRdb has one entry per CDR3 protein and lacks DNA. Reported are some 600,000 distinct CDR3 sequences; the ten largest clones contain around 4%. The sample comprised blood T cells: a sorted CD56 or NKG2C T cell subset, CD4+ or CD8+ T cells, or bulk PBMC T cells (not recorded which). These receptors were taken from a man in his late teens or twenties in good health.

V is TRBV15 and J is TRBJ1-5; TCRdb selects TRBD1, and the lack of DNA leaves this call unchecked. The CDR3 totals 16 residues. Germline V gene sequence: CDR1 LNHNV, CDR2 YYDKDF (reference sequence). The chain's CDR3 is CATSIAQGRRNQPQHF.

The gene calls are TRBV12-3 or TRBV12-4 and TRBJ1-2; TCRdb lists TRBD1, though no DNA is available to test this call. This CDR3 is built from 15 residues. The CDR3 sequence is CASRITGGPTYGYTF.

J is TRBJ2-7 and V is TRBV7-6; TCRdb's D call, TRBD2, is unchecked because there is no DNA. Germline CDR1 reads SGHVS; CDR2 reads FNYEAQ. The CDR3 spans 14 residues. CDR3 region: CASSAPGLAGEQYF.

This chain connects TRBV12-3 or TRBV12-4 to TRBJ1-4; TCRdb names TRBD1, which stays unverified in the absence of DNA. The CDR3 extends over 14 amino acids. CDR3 sequence reads: CASSPLEGDEKLFF.

The rearrangement links TRBV20-1 to TRBJ2-5. The CDR3 is 13 amino acids. Germline CDR1 reads DFQATT; CDR2 reads SNEGSKA (reference sequence). CDR3 amino acids: CSAIFRNRETQYF.

The chain combines TRBV29-1 with TRBJ1-5; TCRdb reports TRBD1, a call that lacks DNA to check it against. Germline V gives CDR1 SQVTM, CDR2 ANQGSEA. This CDR3 is built from 13 residues. The chain's CDR3 is CSVAKGSNQPQHF.

V usage is TRBV15 and J usage is TRBJ2-1. Per the germline V gene, CDR1 is LNHNV and CDR2 is YYDKDF (reference sequence). This CDR3 is built from 12 residues. The CDR3 here is CATSSVVGEQFF. The full variable domain, rest sourced from reference TRBV15 and TRBJ2-1, is DAMVIQNPRYQVTQFGKPVTLSCSQTLNHNVMYWYQQKSSQAPKLLFHYYDKDFNNEADTPDNFQSRRPNTSFCFLDIRSPGLGDTAMYLCATSSVVGEQFFGPGTRLTVL.

V is TRBV27 and J is TRBJ2-1. Germline assignment: CDR1 MNHEY and CDR2 SMNVEV (reference sequence). The CDR3 sequence is 13 residues long. This chain's CDR3 is CASSFFESNEQFF.

V gene TRBV11-1 combines with J gene TRBJ2-2. The CDR3 is made up of 13 amino acids. Germline loops: CDR1 SGHAT, CDR2 FQDESV (reference sequence). The CDR3 region is CASSLAARGELFF.

The genes are TRBV12-3 or TRBV12-4 and TRBJ2-3; checking the TCRdb D call of TRBD2 is not possible without DNA. The CDR3 has 16 amino acids. CDR3 sequence: CASSPVVAGVSDTQYF.

J is TRBJ1-1 and V is TRBV7-2; as DNA is missing, the TRBD1 call by TCRdb cannot be tested. Germline CDR1 reads SGHTA; CDR2 reads FQGNSA. This CDR3 is built from 16 residues. The CDR3 spells CASSLEAQGADTEAFF.

The rearrangement links TRBV7-2 to TRBJ2-2; lacking DNA, the TRBD1 call made by TCRdb goes unchecked. Germline CDR1 is SGHTA and CDR2 is FQGNSA. The CDR3 extends over 17 amino acids. CDR3 amino acids: CASSLGWGPGPTGELFF.

V usage is TRBV6-5 and J usage is TRBJ1-5; with no DNA, the TCRdb D assignment of TRBD1 cannot be verified. The CDR3 is 16 amino acids. Germline CDR1 MNHEY, CDR2 SVGAGI. The chain's CDR3 is CASSSYGLSSNQPQHF.

V gene TRBV5-1 combines with J gene TRBJ2-3; TCRdb indicates TRBD1, and absent DNA this call remains unverified. The germline gives CDR1 SGHRS, CDR2 YFSETQ. This CDR3 is built from 15 residues. CDR3 sequence: CASSLRGLGLDTQYF.

This chain connects TRBV28 to TRBJ2-7; TCRdb outputs TRBD1, but without DNA this stays unchecked. Germline lookup yields CDR1 MDHEN and CDR2 SYDVKM. This CDR3 is 14 amino acids long. The CDR3 spells CASWGPGMSYEQYF.

V gene TRBV6-5 combines with J gene TRBJ2-1; TCRdb lists TRBD2, though no DNA is available to test this call. The CDR3 covers 16 residues. Looked up from germline, CDR1 is MNHEY and CDR2 is SVGAGI. CDR3 protein: CASSPSGGGRDHEQFF.